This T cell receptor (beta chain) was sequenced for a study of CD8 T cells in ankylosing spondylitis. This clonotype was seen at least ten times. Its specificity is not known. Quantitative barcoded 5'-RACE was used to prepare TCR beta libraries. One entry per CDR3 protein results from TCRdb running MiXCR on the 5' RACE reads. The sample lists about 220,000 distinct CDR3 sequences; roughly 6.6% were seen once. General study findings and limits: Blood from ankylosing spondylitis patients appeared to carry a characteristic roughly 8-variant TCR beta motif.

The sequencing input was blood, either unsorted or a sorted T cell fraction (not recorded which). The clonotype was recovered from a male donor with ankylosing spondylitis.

CDR3 region: CASSSLPSTGSYGYTF. Here the CDR3 DNA reads TGTGCCAGCAGTTCCCTGCCCTCGACAGGGAGCTATGGCTACACCTTC. The chain combines TRBV27 with TRBJ1-2; 7 bases match TRBD1. The CDR3 sequence is 16 residues long. Germline V gene lookup returns CDR1 MNHEY and CDR2 SMNVEV (reference sequence). Trimming at V came to 4 bases and at J to 4 bases, leaving 12 bases not matched to a gene.